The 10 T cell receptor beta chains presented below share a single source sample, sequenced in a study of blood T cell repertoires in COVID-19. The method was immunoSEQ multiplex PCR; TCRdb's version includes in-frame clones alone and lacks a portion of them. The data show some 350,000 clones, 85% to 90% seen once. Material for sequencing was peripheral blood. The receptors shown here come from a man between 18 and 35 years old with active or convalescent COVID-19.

CDR3 sequence: CASSLGQGTFF. Here the CDR3 DNA reads TGTGCCAGCAGTTTGGGTCAGGGAACTTTCTTT. This chain links TRBV28 with TRBJ1-1, with D possibly matching TRBD1 (5 bases). Trimming cost V 3 bases and J 12 bases, with 11 bases left between them. The CDR3 is made up of 11 amino acids. Germline loops: CDR1 MDHEN, CDR2 SYDVKM.

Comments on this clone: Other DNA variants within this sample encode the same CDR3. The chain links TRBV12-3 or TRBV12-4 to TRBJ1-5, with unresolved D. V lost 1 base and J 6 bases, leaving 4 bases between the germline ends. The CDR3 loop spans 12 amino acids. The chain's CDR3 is CASSLGGQPQHF. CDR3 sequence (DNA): TGTGCCAGCAGTTTAGGAGGTCAGCCCCAGCATTTT.

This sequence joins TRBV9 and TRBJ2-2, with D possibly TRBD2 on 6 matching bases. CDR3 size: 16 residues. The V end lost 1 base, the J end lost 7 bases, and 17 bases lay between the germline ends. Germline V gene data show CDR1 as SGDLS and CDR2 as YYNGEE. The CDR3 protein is CASSVPAGSAGGELFF. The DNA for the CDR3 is TGTGCCAGCAGCGTACCAGCGGGTTCCGCTGGCGGGGAGCTGTTTTTT.

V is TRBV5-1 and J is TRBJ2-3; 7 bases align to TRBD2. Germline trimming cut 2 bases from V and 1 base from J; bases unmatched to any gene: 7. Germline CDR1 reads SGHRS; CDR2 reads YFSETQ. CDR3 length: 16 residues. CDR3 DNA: TGCGCCAGCAGCTTTCTAGCGGCGGCAGGCACAGATACGCAGTATTTT. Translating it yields CASSFLAAAGTDTQYF.

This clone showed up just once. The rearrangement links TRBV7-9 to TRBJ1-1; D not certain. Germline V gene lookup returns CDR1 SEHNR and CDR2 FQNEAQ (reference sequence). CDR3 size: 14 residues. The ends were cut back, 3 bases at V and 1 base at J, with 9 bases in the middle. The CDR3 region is CASSFVAGNTEAFF. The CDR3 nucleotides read TGTGCCAGCAGCTTTGTAGCCGGGAACACTGAAGCTTTCTTT.

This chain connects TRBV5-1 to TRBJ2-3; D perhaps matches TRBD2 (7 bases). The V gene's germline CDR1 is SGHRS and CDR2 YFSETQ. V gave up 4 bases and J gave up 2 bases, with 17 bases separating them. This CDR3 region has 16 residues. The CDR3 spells CASSQGSGAATDTQYF. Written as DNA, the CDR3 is TGCGCCAGCAGCCAGGGGAGCGGGGCCGCCACAGATACGCAGTATTTT.

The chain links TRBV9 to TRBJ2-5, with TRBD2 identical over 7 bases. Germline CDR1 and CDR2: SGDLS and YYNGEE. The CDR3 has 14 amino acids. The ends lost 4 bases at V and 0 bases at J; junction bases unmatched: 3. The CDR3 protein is CASSIGGNQETQYF. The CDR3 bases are TGTGCCAGCAGCATCGGGGGGAACCAAGAGACCCAGTACTTC.

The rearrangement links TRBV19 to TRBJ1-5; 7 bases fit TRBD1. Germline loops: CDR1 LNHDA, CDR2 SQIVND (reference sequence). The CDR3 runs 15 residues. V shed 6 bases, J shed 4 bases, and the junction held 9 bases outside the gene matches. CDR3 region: CASRHSGTENQPQHF. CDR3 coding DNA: TGTGCCAGTAGGCACTCCGGGACAGAGAATCAGCCCCAGCATTTT.

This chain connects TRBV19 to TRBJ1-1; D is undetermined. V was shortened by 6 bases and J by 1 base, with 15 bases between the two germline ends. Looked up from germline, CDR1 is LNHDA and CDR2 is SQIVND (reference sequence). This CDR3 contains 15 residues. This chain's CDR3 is CASRRPGGPNTEAFF. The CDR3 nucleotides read TGTGCCAGTAGGAGGCCGGGAGGTCCGAACACTGAAGCTTTCTTT.

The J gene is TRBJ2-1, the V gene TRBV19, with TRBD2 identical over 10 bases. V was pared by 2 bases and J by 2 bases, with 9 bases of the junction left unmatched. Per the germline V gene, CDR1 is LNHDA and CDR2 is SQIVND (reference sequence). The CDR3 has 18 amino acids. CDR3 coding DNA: TGTGCCAGTAGTATAAGGGCCGGGAGCGGGGGGGCCTACAATGAGCAGTTCTTC. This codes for CASSIRAGSGGAYNEQFF.